A selection of T cell receptor beta chains follows, all from one sample in a study of high-grade serous ovarian cancer treatment subgroups. Clones were read by immunoSEQ multiplex PCR, and TCRdb kept only the in-frame ones, dropping some. The sample shows 13,000 or so clones, 88% of them seen only once. Input material: tumor tissue. These receptors were obtained from a human donor with high-grade serous ovarian cancer. Both conserved end residues are part of each CDR3. Fields, in order: V gene, J gene, D gene, clone size, CDR3 protein, CDR3 DNA. D genes are given only for firm matches. Rows may omit the clone size; those that give it use once, few, many or a size class.

>TRBV5-1|TRBJ2-2|TRBD1|NA
CASSLAGTETGELFF
TGCGCCAGCAGCTTGGCAGGGACAGAGACCGGGGAGCTGTTTTTT
>TRBV5-1|TRBJ1-1|NA|NA
CASSLAGNTEAFF
TGCGCCAGCAGCTTGGCAGGGAACACTGAAGCTTTCTTT
>TRBV19|TRBJ2-7|TRBD1|NA
CASSIEGQGSRYEQYF
TGTGCCAGTAGTATAGAAGGACAGGGGAGTAGGTACGAGCAGTACTTC
>TRBV11-1|TRBJ2-1|NA|NA
CASSLGAGVKNEQFF
TGTGCCAGCAGCCTGGGGGCAGGCGTAAAAAATGAGCAGTTCTTC
>TRBV5-1|TRBJ2-5|NA|NA
CASSLDPHQETQYF
TGCGCCAGCAGCTTGGACCCGCATCAAGAGACCCAGTACTTC
>TRBV10-1|TRBJ2-5|TRBD2|NA
CASPGGETQYF
TGCGCCAGCCCGGGGGGAGAGACCCAGTACTTC
>TRBV5-5|TRBJ2-3|TRBD2|NA
CASSLILAGSTDTQYF
TGTGCCAGCAGCTTGATTTTAGCGGGGAGCACAGATACGCAGTATTTT
>TRBV21-1|TRBJ1-2|NA|few
CASSKEDSNYGYTF
TGTGCCAGCAGCAAAGAGGACTCTAACTATGGCTACACCTTC
>TRBV4-1|TRBJ2-2|TRBD2|NA
CASSQDPRAGGPGELFF
TGCGCCAGCAGCCAAGATCCCCGAGCGGGGGGGCCCGGGGAGCTGTTTTTT
>TRBV29-1|TRBJ1-2|NA|NA
CSVWGADLYTF
TGCAGCGTCTGGGGGGCCGATCTCTACACCTTC
>TRBV4-1|TRBJ2-1|TRBD2|NA
CASSQDRGGGAREQFF
TGCGCCAGCAGCCAAGATCGAGGCGGGGGGGCCCGTGAGCAGTTCTTC
>TRBV19|TRBJ2-2|TRBD2|once
CASSISGLAGGPGTGELFF
TGTGCCAGTAGTATATCGGGACTAGCGGGGGGGCCGGGCACCGGGGAGCTGTTTTTT
>TRBV9|TRBJ1-5|NA|NA
CASSVGKGFGQPQHF
TGTGCCAGCAGCGTAGGGAAAGGATTCGGGCAGCCCCAGCATTTT
>TRBV29-1|TRBJ2-5|NA|NA
CSVAAGFVGETQYF
TGCAGCGTTGCGGCAGGGTTTGTGGGAGAGACCCAGTACTTC
>TRBV28|TRBJ2-1|NA|NA
CASTEGGTANEQFF
TGTGCCTCGACAGAGGGGGGGACGGCCAATGAGCAGTTCTTC
>TRBV6-5|TRBJ2-2|TRBD1|NA
CASTRGQLNTGELFF
TGTGCCAGCACCAGGGGGCAGTTGAACACCGGGGAGCTGTTTTTT
>TRBV27|TRBJ1-1|NA|NA
CASSLTENTEAFF
TGTGCCAGCAGTTTAACAGAGAACACTGAAGCTTTCTTT
>TRBV28|TRBJ2-5|TRBD2|NA
CASRGLGGEETQYF
TGTGCCAGCAGGGGGCTGGGAGGGGAAGAGACCCAGTACTTC
>TRBV18|TRBJ1-2|TRBD1|NA
CASSPTGGEYGYTF
TGTGCCAGCTCACCGACAGGGGGCGAGTATGGCTACACCTTC
>TRBV5-5|TRBJ1-5|NA|few
CASSLVGQTNQPQHF
TGTGCCAGCAGCTTGGTAGGACAGACTAATCAGCCCCAGCATTTT
>TRBV20-1|TRBJ1-3|NA|NA
CSANLGNTIYF
TGCAGTGCCAACTTAGGTAACACCATATATTTT
>TRBV27|TRBJ1-4|NA|NA
CASSFDRTNEKLFF
TGTGCCAGCAGCTTCGACAGGACTAATGAAAAACTGTTTTTT
>TRBV6-6|TRBJ2-1|TRBD1|NA
CASKRRQGDNEQFF
TGTGCCAGCAAAAGGAGGCAGGGGGACAATGAGCAGTTCTTC
>TRBV30|TRBJ2-3|NA|NA
CAWTAGVNTDTQYF
TGTGCCTGGACAGCAGGGGTAAACACAGATACGCAGTATTTT
>TRBV27|TRBJ2-1|NA|NA
CASTLHGRNNEQFF
TGTGCCAGCACCCTCCACGGACGGAACAATGAGCAGTTCTTC
>TRBV19|TRBJ2-5|TRBD1|once
CASSTLTGEETQYF
TGTGCCAGTAGTACCTTGACAGGGGAGGAGACCCAGTACTTC
>TRBV7-8|TRBJ1-2|TRBD1|few
CASSLGGGQDLLRGYTF
TGTGCCAGCAGCTTAGGCGGGGGACAGGACTTATTGAGGGGCTACACCTTC
>TRBV5-1|TRBJ1-4|TRBD1|NA
CASSDQGAKGEKLFF
TGCGCCAGCAGCGATCAGGGGGCAAAGGGGGAAAAACTGTTTTTT
>TRBV28|TRBJ2-7|NA|NA
CASSRDNAYEQYF
TGTGCCAGCAGTAGGGACAACGCCTACGAGCAGTACTTC
>TRBV5-3|TRBJ2-1|NA|NA
CARSLMTGHQFF
TGTGCCAGAAGCTTAATGACGGGACACCAGTTCTTC
>TRBV4-3|TRBJ2-6|NA|NA
CASSHTTGPSSGANVLTF
TGCGCCAGCAGCCACACGACAGGCCCTAGCTCTGGGGCCAACGTCCTGACTTTC
>TRBV11-2|TRBJ2-2|NA|NA
CASSLTGELFF
TGTGCCAGCAGCTTAACCGGGGAGCTGTTTTTT
>TRBV29-1|TRBJ1-1|NA|NA
CSASTGGPNTEAFF
TGCAGCGCCTCGACCGGGGGACCGAACACTGAAGCTTTCTTT
>TRBV11-2|TRBJ2-2|NA|NA
CASNPGSGAGELFF
TGTGCCAGCAACCCGGGGAGTGGAGCCGGGGAGCTGTTTTTT
>TRBV5-1|TRBJ2-7|TRBD1|once
CASTSGDSLYEQYF
TGCGCCAGCACTTCAGGGGACAGCCTCTACGAGCAGTACTTC
>TRBV9|TRBJ2-6|NA|NA
CASSVIGPGANVLTF
TGTGCCAGCAGCGTTATAGGCCCTGGGGCCAACGTCCTGACTTTC
>TRBV5-1|TRBJ1-1|NA|NA
CASSVSTGRGTEAFF
TGCGCCAGCAGCGTATCGACGGGGCGGGGCACTGAAGCTTTCTTT
>TRBV6-6|TRBJ2-1|TRBD2|NA
CASSYSGSGGYNEQFF
TGTGCCAGCAGTTACTCGGGGAGCGGGGGTTACAATGAGCAGTTCTTC
>TRBV28|TRBJ1-2|NA|NA
CASSTADVGYGYTF
TGTGCCAGCAGTACGGCAGATGTAGGCTATGGCTACACCTTC
>TRBV7-9|TRBJ2-1|TRBD2|NA
CASSSGTSGGIEQFF
TGTGCCAGCAGCTCCGGGACTAGCGGGGGTATTGAGCAGTTCTTC
>TRBV5-1|TRBJ2-1|NA|NA
CASSPRLIRNEQFF
TGCGCCAGCAGCCCCCGACTCATTCGCAATGAGCAGTTCTTC
>TRBV7-2|TRBJ2-7|NA|NA
CASSYRDEQYF
TGTGCCAGCAGCTATCGCGACGAGCAGTACTTC
>TRBV2|TRBJ1-5|TRBD1|once
CASSGASADRGLLSNQPQHF
TGTGCCAGCAGTGGGGCGTCTGCGGACAGGGGCCTACTTAGCAATCAGCCCCAGCATTTT
>TRBV10-3|TRBJ2-7|NA|NA
CAINARPTYEQYF
TGTGCCATCAACGCACGACCCACCTACGAGCAGTACTTC
>TRBV10-2|TRBJ1-5|NA|once
CASTRGPGSNQPQHF
TGCGCCAGCACGAGAGGGCCGGGAAGCAATCAGCCCCAGCATTTT
>TRBV28|TRBJ1-2|TRBD1|NA
CASSSGTGNVYGYTF
TGTGCCAGCAGTTCTGGGACAGGGAACGTCTATGGCTACACCTTC
>TRBV2|TRBJ2-1|NA|NA
CASRGTGGSSYNEQFF
TGTGCCAGCAGAGGGACTGGGGGGAGCTCCTACAATGAGCAGTTCTTC
>TRBV7-9|TRBJ1-5|NA|NA
CASSLALQPQHF
TGTGCCAGCAGCTTAGCCCTCCAGCCCCAGCATTTT
>TRBV6-5|TRBJ1-1|NA|NA
CASSYSKAGGAFF
TGTGCCAGCAGTTACTCGAAGGCAGGAGGAGCTTTCTTT
>TRBV15|TRBJ1-1|NA|once
CATSRDVNTEAFF
TGTGCCACCAGCAGAGATGTGAACACTGAAGCTTTCTTT
>TRBV7-9|TRBJ1-1|TRBD1|NA
CASRPQQGADTEAFF
TGTGCCAGCAGACCGCAACAGGGGGCCGACACTGAAGCTTTCTTT
>TRBV4-1|TRBJ1-4|TRBD1|NA
CASSQDFGRGNEKLFF
TGCGCCAGCAGCCAAGATTTTGGCAGGGGGAATGAAAAACTGTTTTTT
>TRBV18|TRBJ2-5|NA|NA
CASSPKGETQYF
TGTGCCAGCTCACCAAAGGGGGAGACCCAGTACTTC
>TRBV9|TRBJ2-6|TRBD1|NA
CASSDRGQSGANVLTF
TGTGCCAGCAGTGACAGGGGGCAAAGTGGGGCCAACGTCCTGACTTTC
>TRBV6-6|TRBJ1-1|NA|NA
CASSPFPEAFF
TGTGCCAGCAGCCCTTTCCCTGAAGCTTTCTTT